The clone carrying this T cell receptor beta chain was counted only a few times. Its matching antigen is unknown. The data were obtained in a study of T cell repertoires in cytomegalovirus infection. Across the whole study: Public TCR beta signatures indicated both CMV infection and matching HLA type.

From the reads, TCRdb called clonotypes with MiXCR, one entry per CDR3 protein. Here the sample spans more than 350,000 distinct CDR3 sequences, roughly 31% being singletons. Findings and limits, study-wide: Clonotypes of TCR beta that were HLA-C-restricted and CMV-specific dominated the ex vivo response.

The origin of this receptor is a human donor in good health (CMV status not recorded). Some clones in this sample may be carry-over from other donors' samples. Sequencing was done on a sample of PBMCs.

This CDR3 is CASSGSGGNEQFF. The CDR3 DNA reads TGTGCCAGCAGCGGCTCAGGGGGGAATGAGCAGTTCTTC. The chain combines TRBV2 with TRBJ2-1; a weak D match, TRBD1 (7 bases). Germline CDR1 is SNHLY and CDR2 is FYNNEI. V was clipped by 6 bases and J by 7 bases, with 13 bases between them. The CDR3 runs 13 residues. The complete variable domain, with remaining parts taken from reference TRBV2 and TRBJ2-1, reads EPEVTQTPSHQVTQMGQEVILRCVPISNHLYFYWYRQILGQKVEFLVSFYNNEISEKSEIFDDQFSVERPDGSNFTLKIRSTKLEDSAMYFCASSGSGGNEQFFGPGTRLTVL.